What follows are 3 T cell receptor beta chains derived from one specimen sequenced in a study of blood T cell repertoires in COVID-19. Sequenced by immunoSEQ multiplex PCR; TCRdb stores in-frame clones only, minus some. Here the sample spans approximately 200,000 clones, approximately 81% being singletons. Input material: peripheral blood. Receptor source: a woman between 55 and 75 years old who had recovered from COVID-19.

The gene calls are TRBV5-1 and TRBJ2-1, with TRBD2 matching over 10 bases. The CDR3 loop spans 15 amino acids. The J segment lost 10 bases and the V segment lost 0 bases, leaving 7 bases of the junction unmatched. Germline CDR1 SGHRS, CDR2 YFSETQ. In DNA form, the CDR3 reads TGCGCCAGCAGCTTGGGTGGGACTAGCGTCGGGGAGCAGTTCTTC. This codes for CASSLGGTSVGEQFF.

The chain combines TRBV6-5 with TRBJ2-3, with TRBD2 matching over 7 bases. Germline V gene data show CDR1 as MNHEY and CDR2 as SVGAGI. The CDR3 spans 15 residues. V was clipped by 2 bases and J by 1 base; unmatched bases: 3. The CDR3 DNA is TGTGCCAGCAGTTACCCAAGCGGGGGCACAGATACGCAGTATTTT. It encodes CASSYPSGGTDTQYF.

This chain links TRBV5-6 with TRBJ1-2, with D possibly being TRBD1 (6 bases). CDR3 size: 12 residues. Trimming pared 4 bases from V and 4 bases from J, leaving 8 bases between. The V gene's germline CDR1 is SGHDT and CDR2 YYEEEE. The CDR3 sequence is CASSRGGYGYTF. Here the CDR3 DNA reads TGTGCCAGCAGCAGAGGGGGCTATGGCTACACCTTC.